A selection of T cell receptor beta chains follows, all from one sample in a study of regulatory T cells in long-lasting Graves disease. Each CDR3 protein gets one entry after TCRdb re-called the multiplex PCR reads with MiXCR. The table shows more than 300,000 distinct CDR3 sequences, with around 15% occurring only once. The same specimen was also included in a second study, on T cells in Graves' hyperthyroidism and ophthalmopathy.

Sequencing was performed on peripheral blood mononuclear cells (PBMCs), taken at new diagnosis, from a patient treated with antithyroid drugs. The receptor set was obtained from a woman aged 18 to 35 with Graves disease. The CDR3 runs from the conserved cysteine through the conserved F or W. Each record gives: CDR3 DNA, CDR3 protein, clone size, D gene, CDR3 length, V gene, J gene. The D gene is left open where the match is weak. Size is omitted from some rows. Given values are once, few, many or a class for expanded clones.

DNA: TGCAGTGCTAGAGATCTGCAGGGGGAACAGCCCCAGCATTTT; CDR3: CSARDLQGEQPQHF; size: -; D: TRBD1; length: 14; V: TRBV20-1; J: TRBJ1-5
DNA: TGTGCCATCTTGGGGAGCACAGATACGCAGTATTTT; CDR3: CAILGSTDTQYF; size: many; D: -; length: 12; V: TRBV10-3; J: TRBJ2-3
DNA: TGTGCCAGCAGCCGGGGACTAGCGGGGGGAGGGTACACTGAAGCTTTCTTT; CDR3: CASSRGLAGGGYTEAFF; size: -; D: -; length: 17; V: TRBV28; J: TRBJ1-1
DNA: TGCAGTGCTAGAGGTCCCCCGGGCAGGTACAATGAGCAGTTCTTC; CDR3: CSARGPPGRYNEQFF; size: few; D: -; length: 15; V: TRBV20-1; J: TRBJ2-1
DNA: TGTGCCATTCAAGGGACAGGGAATCAGCCCCAGCATTTT; CDR3: CAIQGTGNQPQHF; size: many; D: TRBD1; length: 13; V: TRBV6-1; J: TRBJ1-5
DNA: TGTGCCTGGGGTAGAACCCCCCTCGCGGGGGGCCACGAGAGCTCCTACGAGCAGTACTTC; CDR3: CAWGRTPLAGGHESSYEQYF; size: few; D: TRBD2; length: 20; V: TRBV30; J: TRBJ2-7
DNA: TGTGCCAGCTCACCACAATGGGATGGCACAGATACGCAGTATTTT; CDR3: CASSPQWDGTDTQYF; size: many; D: -; length: 15; V: TRBV18; J: TRBJ2-3
DNA: TGCAGTGCTAGACAGACTAGCGGGAGATACGATGGGTTCTTC; CDR3: CSARQTSGRYDGFF; size: many; D: TRBD2; length: 14; V: TRBV20-1; J: TRBJ2-1
DNA: TGTGCCAGCAGCGTAGGACCCGGAGGGCAGTACTTC; CDR3: CASSVGPGGQYF; size: -; D: -; length: 12; V: TRBV3-1; J: TRBJ2-7
DNA: TGTGCCAGCACCTACAGGGGCTACACTGAAGCTTTCTTT; CDR3: CASTYRGYTEAFF; size: few; D: TRBD1; length: 13; V: TRBV6-1; J: TRBJ1-1
DNA: TGTGCCAGCAGTGAGATCGGGGGGGCCGCTACGCAGTATTTT; CDR3: CASSEIGGAATQYF; size: few; D: TRBD2; length: 14; V: TRBV6-1; J: TRBJ2-3
DNA: TGTGCCAGCTCACCGGACTTGAGTCAGCCCCAGCATTTT; CDR3: CASSPDLSQPQHF; size: many; D: -; length: 13; V: TRBV18; J: TRBJ1-5
DNA: TGTGCCAGCAGTGTCCCGGCAGTGAACACTGAAGCTTTCTTT; CDR3: CASSVPAVNTEAFF; size: many; D: -; length: 14; V: TRBV6-1; J: TRBJ1-1
DNA: TGTGCCAGCAGTTACCGAGCCGGGGCTAATCAGCCCCAGCATTTT; CDR3: CASSYRAGANQPQHF; size: few; D: -; length: 15; V: TRBV6-9; J: TRBJ1-5
DNA: TGTGCCAGCAGCCCTACCGCAGGGTTCCTTAGCACAGATACGCAGTATTTT; CDR3: CASSPTAGFLSTDTQYF; size: many; D: -; length: 17; V: TRBV12-3/TRBV12-4; J: TRBJ2-3
DNA: TGTGCCAGCAGTGAAATGGGCAATCAGCCCCAGCATTTT; CDR3: CASSEMGNQPQHF; size: few; D: -; length: 13; V: TRBV6-1; J: TRBJ1-5
DNA: TGTGCCAGCAGCCTTTCCGGGACTAGCGGAACCAATGAGCAGTTCTTC; CDR3: CASSLSGTSGTNEQFF; size: many; D: TRBD2; length: 16; V: TRBV3-1; J: TRBJ2-1
DNA: TGTGCCAGCAGCCCCCAGGGCAACGAGCAGTACTTC; CDR3: CASSPQGNEQYF; size: -; D: -; length: 12; V: TRBV13; J: TRBJ2-7
DNA: TGTGCCAGCAGACGAGGGAGCTTGAACACTGAAGCTTTCTTT; CDR3: CASRRGSLNTEAFF; size: many; D: -; length: 14; V: TRBV6-1; J: TRBJ1-1
DNA: TGTGCCAGCAGTGAACTCCCGTCCGGGACAGGGGAAAACTATGGCTACACCTTC; CDR3: CASSELPSGTGENYGYTF; size: few; D: TRBD1; length: 18; V: TRBV2; J: TRBJ1-2
DNA: TGTGCCAGCAGTGACATCGTACCGACAGGCTGGCGGTTCTTC; CDR3: CASSDIVPTGWRFF; size: few; D: -; length: 14; V: TRBV2; J: TRBJ2-1
DNA: TGTGCCAGCGGCGCAGGGTCTGCCTACGAGCAGTACTTC; CDR3: CASGAGSAYEQYF; size: many; D: -; length: 13; V: TRBV3-1; J: TRBJ2-7
DNA: TGTGCCAGCAGCCCCCAAACCGGACAGGGCGACGCTGAAGCTTTCTTT; CDR3: CASSPQTGQGDAEAFF; size: many; D: TRBD1; length: 16; V: TRBV7-9; J: TRBJ1-1
DNA: TGCAGTGCTCGTTGGGGGCAGGGTCCCTACAATGAGCAGTTCTTC; CDR3: CSARWGQGPYNEQFF; size: -; D: -; length: 15; V: TRBV20-1; J: TRBJ2-1
DNA: TGTGCCAGCAGTCTAAGTCCGCCCTCTGGACAGCCCCAGCATTTT; CDR3: CASSLSPPSGQPQHF; size: -; D: -; length: 15; V: TRBV2; J: TRBJ1-5
DNA: TGTGCCAGCCAAACCGGGGGGGCAGAGACCCAGTACTTC; CDR3: CASQTGGAETQYF; size: many; D: TRBD2; length: 13; V: TRBV11-2; J: TRBJ2-5
DNA: TGTGCCAGCAGCCCCTCCAGGAGTGGAAACACCATATATTTT; CDR3: CASSPSRSGNTIYF; size: -; D: -; length: 14; V: TRBV7-9; J: TRBJ1-3
DNA: TGTGCCTGGAGTGTACGGGGGGTAGCCTCTGGAAACACCATATATTTT; CDR3: CAWSVRGVASGNTIYF; size: many; D: -; length: 16; V: TRBV30; J: TRBJ1-3
DNA: TGCGCCAGCAGCTTGCCCTCTCCCGCGGGGGAAAAACTGTTTTTT; CDR3: CASSLPSPAGEKLFF; size: few; D: -; length: 15; V: TRBV5-1; J: TRBJ1-4
DNA: TGCGCCAGCAGCGAAATAGGGGTTTCCTACGAGCAGTACTTC; CDR3: CASSEIGVSYEQYF; size: -; D: -; length: 14; V: TRBV4-1; J: TRBJ2-7
DNA: TGTGCCAGCAGTTTCAGGGGCGATCAGCCCCAGCATTTT; CDR3: CASSFRGDQPQHF; size: many; D: -; length: 13; V: TRBV6-9; J: TRBJ1-5
DNA: TGCAGTGCTTCCGACAGGACTAACTATGGCTACACCTTC; CDR3: CSASDRTNYGYTF; size: many; D: -; length: 13; V: TRBV20-1; J: TRBJ1-2
DNA: TGTGCCAGCAGCAGAGCGGGCGGGGAGGGGCGGGAGACCCAGTACTTC; CDR3: CASSRAGGEGRETQYF; size: many; D: TRBD2; length: 16; V: TRBV9; J: TRBJ2-5
DNA: TGTGCCTGGAGTGTAACTAACTCCTACGAGCAGTACTTC; CDR3: CAWSVTNSYEQYF; size: few; D: -; length: 13; V: TRBV30; J: TRBJ2-7
DNA: TGTGCCTGGAGTGTAGGACTAGCGGGAGGGCAGCAGTACTTC; CDR3: CAWSVGLAGGQQYF; size: once; D: TRBD2; length: 14; V: TRBV30; J: TRBJ2-7
DNA: TGTGCCAGCAGCTTAGACGGGGGCCCTTACAATGAGCAGTTCTTC; CDR3: CASSLDGGPYNEQFF; size: -; D: -; length: 15; V: TRBV7-6; J: TRBJ2-1
DNA: TGCGCCAGCAGAACAGGGGAGACAGATACGCAGTATTTT; CDR3: CASRTGETDTQYF; size: many; D: TRBD1; length: 13; V: TRBV5-1; J: TRBJ2-3
DNA: TGTGCCAGCAGCGCCTCGACAGGGTTGAACACTGAAGCTTTCTTT; CDR3: CASSASTGLNTEAFF; size: few; D: TRBD1; length: 15; V: TRBV9; J: TRBJ1-1
DNA: TGCAGTGCAGGGGACAGCCGGCTAGTGGATCCACCCCTCCACTTT; CDR3: CSAGDSRLVDPPLHF; size: -; D: TRBD1; length: 15; V: TRBV20-1; J: TRBJ1-6
DNA: TGTGCCTGGGGGGAGGGCACTGAAGCTTTCTTT; CDR3: CAWGEGTEAFF; size: many; D: -; length: 11; V: TRBV30; J: TRBJ1-1
DNA: TGTGCCTGTACGGGACTAGCGGAACAAGAGACCCAGTACTTC; CDR3: CACTGLAEQETQYF; size: many; D: TRBD2; length: 14; V: TRBV30; J: TRBJ2-5
DNA: TGCAGCGTTGAACCCAGGACAGGGGGAATGACTGAAGCTTTCTTT; CDR3: CSVEPRTGGMTEAFF; size: -; D: TRBD1; length: 15; V: TRBV29-1; J: TRBJ1-1
DNA: TGTGCCAGCAGTTTTGGAGGGACTAGCGCGGGGGGTGAGCAGTTCTTC; CDR3: CASSFGGTSAGGEQFF; size: once; D: TRBD2; length: 16; V: TRBV28; J: TRBJ2-1
DNA: TGTGCCATCAGTGGACTCCCGGGGGCGCGGGAGGAGACCCAGTACTTC; CDR3: CAISGLPGAREETQYF; size: -; D: -; length: 16; V: TRBV10-3; J: TRBJ2-5
DNA: TGTGCCAGCAGTGAATTCACAGGGGACGTTTCACCCCTCCACTTT; CDR3: CASSEFTGDVSPLHF; size: -; D: TRBD1; length: 15; V: TRBV25-1; J: TRBJ1-6
DNA: TGCAGCGGCTTAGGGGGGGTTTCAACTAATGAAAAACTGTTTTTT; CDR3: CSGLGGVSTNEKLFF; size: -; D: -; length: 15; V: TRBV29-1; J: TRBJ1-4
DNA: TGTGCCAGCACCTCCGTGGCGGGAGGATTGGGCAATGAGCAGTTCTTC; CDR3: CASTSVAGGLGNEQFF; size: many; D: TRBD2; length: 16; V: TRBV3-1; J: TRBJ2-1
DNA: TGTGCCAGCAGTTTAGTAAACTATGGCTACACCTTC; CDR3: CASSLVNYGYTF; size: many; D: -; length: 12; V: TRBV12-3/TRBV12-4; J: TRBJ1-2
DNA: TGCAGCGTCTTGGGGGCCTTGGCCCACGAGCAGTACTTC; CDR3: CSVLGALAHEQYF; size: few; D: -; length: 13; V: TRBV29-1; J: TRBJ2-7
DNA: TGTGCCAGCGAAACCTGGGGGGGCATGGCTCGCGAGCAGTACTTC; CDR3: CASETWGGMAREQYF; size: few; D: -; length: 15; V: TRBV7-8; J: TRBJ2-7
DNA: TGTGCCAGCTCCGGGGTTCATAGCGAGCAGTACTTC; CDR3: CASSGVHSEQYF; size: once; D: -; length: 12; V: TRBV5-5; J: TRBJ2-7
DNA: TGCAGTGCTAGCAGAACTCGGGGGGGGAGGGGTCAGAACACTGAAGCTTTCTTT; CDR3: CSASRTRGGRGQNTEAFF; size: -; D: -; length: 18; V: TRBV20-1; J: TRBJ1-1
DNA: TGCGCCAGCAGCTTGGTCGGAGACCGCACAGATACGCAGTATTTT; CDR3: CASSLVGDRTDTQYF; size: many; D: -; length: 15; V: TRBV5-1; J: TRBJ2-3
DNA: TGTGCCAGCAGCCTACAGGGATGGACTGAAGCTTTCTTT; CDR3: CASSLQGWTEAFF; size: many; D: -; length: 13; V: TRBV5-5; J: TRBJ1-1
DNA: TGTGCCAGCAGCCAAGATAGGGGACTCCAGGAAAACGGGGAGACCCAGTACTTC; CDR3: CASSQDRGLQENGETQYF; size: many; D: -; length: 18; V: TRBV3-1; J: TRBJ2-5